Shown below are 5 T cell receptor beta chains from a single sample sequenced in a study of cytomegalovirus exposure and HLA in healthy donors. PCR primers comprised 60 Vbeta and 13 Jbeta primers. Using immunoSEQ multiplex PCR, the repertoire was profiled, and TCRdb retains in-frame clones only, with some absent. The sample includes 150,000 to 200,000 clones, approximately 83% seen only once; the top ten take about a tenth. Sequenced material: PBMCs. Every receptor here comes from a man in his late teens or twenties in good health and CMV-seropositive.

V usage is TRBV4-1 and J usage is TRBJ1-5; D uncertain. This CDR3 comprises 13 residues. Per germline, CDR1 MGHRA and CDR2 YSYEKL. V dropped 3 bases and J dropped 1 base, with 4 bases sitting between them. CDR3 nucleotides: TGCGCCAGCAGCCACGGGAGCAATCAGCCCCAGCATTTT. This gives the protein CASSHGSNQPQHF.

The chain has TRBV5-5 and TRBJ1-3; D perhaps matches TRBD1 (6 bases). Germline CDR1 and CDR2: SGHKS and YYEKEE (reference sequence). V lost 3 bases and J 4 bases, leaving 17 bases between the germline ends. This CDR3 spans 16 amino acids. This chain's CDR3 is CASSSFRQARGNTIYF. The CDR3 DNA follows: TGTGCCAGCAGCTCGTTTCGACAGGCCCGGGGAAACACCATATATTTT.

J is TRBJ2-7 and V is TRBV7-8; no clear D. There are 14 residues in the CDR3. The germline V gene encodes CDR1 SGHVS and CDR2 FQNEAQ. V was cut by 2 bases and J by 2 bases, with 10 bases left in between. The CDR3 is CASSLSYRPYEQYF. The CDR3 DNA reads as TGTGCCAGCAGCTTATCGTATCGTCCCTACGAGCAGTACTTC.

In its sample, this clone was seen a few times. This rearrangement joins TRBV5-3 to TRBJ1-2; TRBD1 matches 7 bases. TRBV5-3 is an open reading frame whose function is uncertain. Unmatched junction bases numbered 4, after V lost 1 base and J lost 1 base. This CDR3 has 15 amino acids. CDR3 sequence (DNA): TGTGCCAGAAGCTTGACAGGGGCACTTAACTATGGCTACACCTTC. Residues: CARSLTGALNYGYTF.

This clone was counted only a few times. This chain links TRBV7-2 with TRBJ2-7, with 7 bases identical to TRBD2. In germline, CDR1 is SGHTA, CDR2 FQGNSA. V lost 0 bases and J lost 5; bases outside the gene matches: 13. The CDR3 consists of 17 residues. Here the CDR3 DNA reads TGTGCCAGCAGCTTAGCCCCCTTCACTAGCGTCGGGAACGAGCAGTACTTC. It codes for CASSLAPFTSVGNEQYF.